This TCR beta chain derives from a study of radiotherapy plus CTLA-4 blockade in lung cancer (dated by TCRdb to the late 2010s). In the study overall: Objective responses were observed in 18% of enrolled patients, and disease control was achieved in 25% to 40%.

With respect to this clone: The specificity of this receptor is unknown. No base quality information exists; no much larger clone differs at one position.

Focal radiation therapy combined with CTLA-4 blockade (ipilimumab) was tested in patients with chemo-refractory metastatic non-small-cell lung cancer. Library preparation was by the immunoSEQ multiplex PCR assay. TCRdb took this table from immuneACCESS and kept in-frame rearrangements with V and J called. Such tables lack part of the clones; where checked against another copy, unresolved V genes explain under half of the gap, and the rest is unexplained. Recorded for this sample are 90,000 or so clones; roughly 87% of them occurred a single time. Roughly 0.82% of the sample is in the top ten clones. The CDR3 numbers 16 residues from cysteine through phenylalanine. Solely the CDR3 DNA is kept, with 48 bases framed from the first base. For CDR1 and CDR2, the germline V gene lists LGHNA and YNFKEQ. Relative to germline, V is 4 bases shorter and J is 2 bases shorter, with 16 bases between their ends.

Summary of the overall study and its limitations: TCR clones derived from tumors expanded in peripheral blood after treatment with radiotherapy and ipilimumab. Increased serum interferon-beta after radiation, together with early dynamic changes in blood T cell clones, were reported to be the strongest predictors of response.

The sample was peripheral blood, taken from a patient treated with radiotherapy plus ipilimumab. The sequence was obtained from a human donor with non-small cell lung cancer who had stable disease on radiotherapy plus ipilimumab. The sequence is built from TRBV4-2 and TRBJ2-3; the D gene is perhaps TRBD2, on 5 matching bases. The CDR3 corresponds to CASSLMLERSTDTQYF. The nucleotide sequence reads TGTGCCAGCAGCCTGATGTTGGAGCGGTCCACAGATACGCAGTATTTT.